The clone carrying this T cell receptor beta chain has only a few counts. Antigen: not known. CDR1 SGHTA and CDR2 FQGTGA come from the germline V gene. Trimming left V 5 bases short and J 5 bases short, with 18 bases between. The CDR3 has 15 amino acids. This entry is derived from a study of CD8+CD57+ T cells in acquired aplastic anemia. Study findings and constraints: Sharing between patients and controls was observed for around 30 CD8+ CDR3 sequences.

The use of genomic DNA as template underpinned the TCR beta VDJ and CDR3 profiling. MiXCR, applied by TCRdb to the reads, yields one record per CDR3 protein. There are about 190,000 distinct CDR3 sequences in the sample; about three fifths occur only once, and about 43% lies in the top ten. The specimen was sorted CD4+, CD8+, or CD8+CD57+ T cells (not recorded which) from PBMCs. The receptor was derived from a human donor with severe aplastic anemia or a healthy control (not recorded which). The chain has TRBV7-3 and TRBJ1-1, with D possibly being TRBD1 (6 bases). The CDR3 is CASSREGGGRTEAFF. CDR3 coding DNA: TGTGCCAGCAGCCGGGAAGGGGGAGGGAGGACTGAAGCTTTCTTT.